The clone carrying this T cell receptor beta chain showed up just once. A single record per CDR3 protein comes from TCRdb applying MiXCR to the reads. This sample carries roughly 700 distinct CDR3 sequences, 60% to 75% of them seen once, and the ten largest clones take roughly 30%. This sample was included in a study of regulatory T cells in long-lasting Graves disease. After RNA was extracted from PBMCs, the TCR library was made from it. The guidelines of the American Thyroid Association were the basis for diagnosing Graves' disease. The CDR3 spans 15 residues. V dropped 1 base and J dropped 4; count of bases not matched to a gene: 3. Germline V gene data show CDR1 as SNHLY and CDR2 as FYNNEI.

The receptor's source is a female donor with Graves disease. Sequenced here: peripheral blood mononuclear cells (PBMCs), sampled with antithyroid drug treatment, in newly diagnosed or persistent Graves disease (not recorded which). This chain joins TRBV2 and TRBJ2-1; 8 nucleotides align to TRBD2. Written as DNA, the CDR3 is TGTGCCAGCAGTGAAGTAGCGGGAAGGTACAATGAGCAGTTCTTC. This sequence encodes CASSEVAGRYNEQFF.